These 8 T cell receptor beta chains were sequenced from one sample in a study of tumor and adjacent non-tumor tissue in lung cancer. Three rounds of nested PCR, following a modified ARM-PCR protocol, produced the TCRbeta library. TCRdb fed the multiplex PCR reads into MiXCR, producing one record per CDR3 protein. The sample holds 60,000 to 100,000 distinct CDR3 sequences; just over 75% are singletons and the top ten take around 43%. This sample's RNA came from whole unsorted tissue. This non-tumor lung sample came from over 3 cm beyond the tumor edge. The sequencing input was distant non-tumor lung tissue. Source of these receptors: a man between 65 and 85 years old with non-small cell lung cancer.

The V call is TRBV6-5, the J call TRBJ1-1, with D unresolved. CDR3 length equals 19 residues. Germline CDR1 and CDR2: MNHEY and SVGAGI. Here the CDR3 DNA reads TGTGTCATCAGTTACCACTCGAGGGTACCCTCATCCGCGAACACTGAAGCTTTCTTT. Its protein is CVISYHSRVPSSANTEAFF.

Remarks on this clonotype: An end of the junction does not agree with germline; a read error may underlie this. The CDR3 is CASSLGSGTHEQYF. DNA of the CDR3: TGTGCCAGCAGCTTAGGTAGCGGGACACACGAGCAGTACTTT. The genes are TRBV11-2 and TRBJ2-7; TRBD2 matches 8 bases. The CDR3 extends over 14 amino acids. CDR1 is SGHAT, CDR2 FQNNGV, per germline.

Turning to this clonotype: A junction end diverges from the germline sequence, so it may reflect a read error. The chain combines TRBV6-6 with TRBJ1-1, with D possibly TRBD1 on 6 matching bases. Germline V gene lookup returns CDR1 MNHNY and CDR2 SVGAGI (reference sequence). This CDR3 is 15 amino acids long. The CDR3 loop is CANSPSGGRNIEAFF. In DNA, the CDR3 is TGTGCCAACAGCCCAAGTGGGGGGCGGAACATTGAAGCTTTCTTT.

As to this clonotype: One end of the junction varies from germline; a read error may be responsible. The CDR3 bases are TGTGCCAGCAGTGAAATTCGGGACAATCTTGGCAATCCGCCCCTGCATTTT. Translated, it gives CASSEIRDNLGNPPLHF. This chain links TRBV6-1 with TRBJ1-5, with D possibly TRBD1 on 6 matching bases. CDR3 length equals 17 residues. Germline-derived CDR1 and CDR2 are MNHNS and SASEGT.

This clonotype was picked up many times. The chain employs TRBV5-4 and TRBJ1-1; the D gene is possibly TRBD1 (6 bases). This CDR3 region has 14 residues. V dropped 0 bases and J dropped 6 bases, with 12 bases sitting between them. The V gene's germline CDR1 is SGHNT and CDR2 YYREEE (reference sequence). In DNA form, the CDR3 reads TGTGCCAGCAGCTTGGCTATGGGGGCGGCTGAAGCTTTCTTT. This encodes CASSLAMGAAEAFF.

Remarks on this clonotype: The junction shows a germline mismatch at one end, possibly a read error. The chain recombines TRBV7-8 with TRBJ2-7, with 9 bases fitting TRBD2. This CDR3 spans 16 amino acids. CDR1 and CDR2 from the germline V gene are SGHVS and FQNEAQ. Here the CDR3 DNA reads TGTGTCAGCAGCTTAACACTAGCGGGTAGCTCCTACAAGCAGTACTTC. Protein sequence: CVSSLTLAGSSYKQYF.

Comments on this clonotype: This may arise from a read error, as a much more abundant clone is one base away. The chain carries TRBV7-8 and TRBJ2-7; D call uncertain. The V gene's germline CDR1 is SGHVS and CDR2 FQNEAQ. The CDR3 is made up of 11 amino acids. Here the CDR3 reads CAGSLIYEQYF. For the CDR3, the DNA is TGTGCCGGCAGCCTAATATACGAGCAGTACTTC.

This chain links TRBV20-1 with TRBJ2-1; unclear D gene. The CDR3 loop spans 13 amino acids. Per the germline V gene, CDR1 is DFQATT and CDR2 is SNEGSKA (reference sequence). This CDR3 reads CGPKHPIIGEQFF. The CDR3 DNA reads as TGCGGTCCTAAGCATCCAATCATCGGTGAGCAGTTCTTC.